The 9 T cell receptor beta chains given below trace back to one sample, sequenced in a study of T-cell reconstitution after alpha-beta-depleted transplantation in children. It was with unique molecular identifiers that the TCRbeta library was prepared. TCRdb re-called the PCR reads with MiXCR, one entry per CDR3 protein. The data show around 600,000 distinct CDR3 sequences, with about 10% seen just once and roughly 3.9% held by the top ten. Sequenced material: PBMCs from the stem cell graft donor, taken from the stem cell graft. Receptor source: a human donor who donated a stem cell graft to a child with acute myeloid leukemia.

This clonotype was seen ten or more times. The chain couples TRBV7-6 to TRBJ2-5, with a possible D match to TRBD1 (6 bases). Germline lookup yields CDR1 SGHVS and CDR2 FNYEAQ. The V end lost 2 bases, the J end lost 5 bases, and 18 bases lay between the germline ends. The CDR3 length is 16 residues. The CDR3, as DNA: TGTGCCAGCAGCTTAAATTGGGACACCTCCCGGGAGACCCAGTACTTC. Translation: CASSLNWDTSRETQYF.

There are a few counts of this clonotype. The chain is built from TRBV5-1 and TRBJ2-7; TRBD1 matches at 10 bases. Unmatched junction bases numbered 9, after V lost 4 bases and J lost 2 bases. From germline, CDR1 is SGHRS and CDR2 YFSETQ. This CDR3 is 16 amino acids long. The CDR3 here is CASSGGTGALTYEQYF. The DNA of the CDR3 is TGCGCCAGCAGCGGGGGGACAGGGGCTCTGACCTACGAGCAGTACTTC.

This clonotype was counted at least ten times. The chain recombines TRBV7-2 with TRBJ1-3; D remains ambiguous. V dropped 5 bases and J dropped 0 bases, with 11 bases sitting between them. The CDR3 runs to 15 residues. CDR1 is SGHTA and CDR2 is FQGNSA in the germline V gene. The CDR3 DNA sequence: TGTGCCAGCAGCACCTACAGCAGCTCTGGAAACACCATATATTTT. Amino acids: CASSTYSSSGNTIYF. Using reference TRBV7-2 and TRBJ1-3 for the parts outside the CDR3, the full variable domain is GAGVSQSPSNKVTEKGKDVELRCDPISGHTALYWYRQSLGQGLEFLIYFQGNSAPDKSGLPSDRFSAERTGGSVSTLTIQRTQQEDSAVYLCASSTYSSSGNTIYFGEGSWLTVV.

At least ten counts were recorded for this clonotype. This chain joins TRBV6-2 or TRBV6-3 and TRBJ2-1, with D perhaps TRBD1 (7 bases). The CDR3 is 15 residues long. Per germline, CDR1 MNHEY and CDR2 SVGEGT. V was clipped by 6 bases and J by 2 bases, with 14 bases between them. The CDR3 reads CASRLRGAPYNEQFF. The DNA for the CDR3 is TGTGCCAGCAGGCTCAGGGGGGCTCCCTACAATGAGCAGTTCTTC.

The chain links TRBV7-8 to TRBJ2-7, with TRBD1 matching 11 bases. The CDR3 totals 16 residues. From germline, CDR1 is SGHVS and CDR2 FQNEAQ. V shed 5 bases, J shed 5 bases, and the junction held 11 bases outside the gene matches. CDR3 protein: CASSARDRGVLHEQYF. In nucleotides, the CDR3 is TGTGCCAGCAGCGCACGGGACAGGGGGGTTCTCCACGAGCAGTACTTC.

This clonotype was counted many times. The chain has TRBV29-1 and TRBJ2-1, with no clear D. V was pared by 2 bases and J by 5 bases, with 13 bases between. CDR3 size: 14 residues. The germline gives CDR1 SQVTM, CDR2 ANQGSEA. In nucleotides, the CDR3 is TGCAGCGTTGAAAGCCCGGTGAATGACAATGAGCAGTTCTTC. The encoded protein is CSVESPVNDNEQFF.

Only a few counts were recorded for this clonotype. The CDR3 nucleotides read TGCAGCGTTCTATCGGGGGGCTACACCTTC. It yields the protein CSVLSGGYTF. This chain links TRBV29-1 with TRBJ1-2, with D unresolved. V was cut by 5 bases and J by 8 bases, with 9 bases left in between. The V gene's germline CDR1 is SQVTM and CDR2 ANQGSEA. The CDR3 consists of 10 residues.

This clonotype was recorded at least ten times. The rearrangement uses TRBV7-9 and TRBJ2-5; D tentatively reads TRBD1 or TRBD2 (5 bases each). The V and J ends lost 5 bases and 5 bases respectively, with 18 bases between them. Germline CDR1 is SEHNR and CDR2 is FQNEAQ (reference sequence). This CDR3 is 15 amino acids long. Here the CDR3 reads CASSPVVQGRETQYF. DNA for the CDR3: TGTGCCAGCAGCCCAGTGGTGCAGGGACGGGAGACCCAGTACTTC.

The chain couples TRBV28 to TRBJ1-3, with D possibly matching TRBD1 (6 bases). Germline V gene lookup returns CDR1 MDHEN and CDR2 SYDVKM. CDR3 length equals 15 residues. V dropped 4 bases and J dropped 0 bases, with 10 bases sitting between them. The CDR3 DNA reads as TGTGCCAGCAGTTGGGACAACCGCTCTGGAAACACCATATATTTT. Translated, it gives CASSWDNRSGNTIYF. The full variable domain, its missing parts supplied by reference TRBV28 and TRBJ1-3, is DVKVTQSSRYLVKRTGEKVFLECVQDMDHENMFWYRQDPGLGLRLIYFSYDVKMKEKGDIPEGYSVSREKKERFSLILESASTNQTSMYLCASSWDNRSGNTIYFGEGSWLTVV.